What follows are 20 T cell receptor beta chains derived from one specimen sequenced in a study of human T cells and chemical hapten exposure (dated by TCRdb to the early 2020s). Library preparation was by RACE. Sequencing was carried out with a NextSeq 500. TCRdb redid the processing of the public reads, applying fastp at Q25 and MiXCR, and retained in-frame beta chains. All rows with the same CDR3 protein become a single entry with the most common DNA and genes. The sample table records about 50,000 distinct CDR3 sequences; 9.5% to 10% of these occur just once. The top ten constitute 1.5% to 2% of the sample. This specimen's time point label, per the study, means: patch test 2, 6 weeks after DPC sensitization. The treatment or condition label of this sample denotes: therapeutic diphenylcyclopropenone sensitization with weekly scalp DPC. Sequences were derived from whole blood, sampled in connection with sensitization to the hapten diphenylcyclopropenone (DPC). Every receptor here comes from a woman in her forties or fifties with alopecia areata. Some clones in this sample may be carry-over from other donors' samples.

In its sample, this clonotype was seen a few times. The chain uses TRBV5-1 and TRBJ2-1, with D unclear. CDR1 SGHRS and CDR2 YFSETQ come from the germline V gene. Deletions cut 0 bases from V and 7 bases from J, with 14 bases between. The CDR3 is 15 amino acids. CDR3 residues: CASSLVVGLGNEQFF. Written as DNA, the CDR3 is TGCGCCAGCAGCTTGGTTGTTGGCCTCGGAAATGAGCAGTTCTTC.

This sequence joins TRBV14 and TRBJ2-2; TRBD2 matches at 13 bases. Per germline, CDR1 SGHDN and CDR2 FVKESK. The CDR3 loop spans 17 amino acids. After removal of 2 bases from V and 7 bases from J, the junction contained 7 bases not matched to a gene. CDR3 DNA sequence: TGTGCCAGCAGCCAACCCGGACTAGCGGGAGACGACGGGGAGCTGTTTTTT. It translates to CASSQPGLAGDDGELFF.

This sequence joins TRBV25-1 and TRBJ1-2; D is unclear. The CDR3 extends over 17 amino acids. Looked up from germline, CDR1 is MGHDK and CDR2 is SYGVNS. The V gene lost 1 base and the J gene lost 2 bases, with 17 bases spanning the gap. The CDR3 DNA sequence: TGTGCCAGCAGTGAATCTCAAGGTGGCGGTCTCAACTATGGCTACACCTTC. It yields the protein CASSESQGGGLNYGYTF.

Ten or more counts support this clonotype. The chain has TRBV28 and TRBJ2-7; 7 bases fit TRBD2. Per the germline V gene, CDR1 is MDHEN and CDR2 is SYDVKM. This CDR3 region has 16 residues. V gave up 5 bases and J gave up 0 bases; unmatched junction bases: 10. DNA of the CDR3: TGTGCCAGCAGTCGGTACGTCGGGAGGAGCTCCTACGAGCAGTACTTC. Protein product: CASSRYVGRSSYEQYF.

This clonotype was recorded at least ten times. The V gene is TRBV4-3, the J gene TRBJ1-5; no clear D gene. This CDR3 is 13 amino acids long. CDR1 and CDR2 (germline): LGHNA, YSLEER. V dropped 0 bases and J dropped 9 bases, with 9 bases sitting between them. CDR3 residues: CASSQDIFRPQHF. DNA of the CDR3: TGCGCCAGCAGCCAAGATATATTTCGGCCCCAGCATTTT.

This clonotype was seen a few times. The chain's CDR3 is CASSQGQGNEKLFF. The CDR3 region has the DNA TGTGCCAGCTCACAGGGACAGGGGAATGAAAAACTGTTTTTT. The chain links TRBV18 to TRBJ1-4, with TRBD1 matching over 10 bases. Germline V gene data show CDR1 as KGHSH and CDR2 as LQKENI. The ends lost 4 bases at V and 5 bases at J; junction bases unmatched: 1. CDR3 length: 14 amino acids.

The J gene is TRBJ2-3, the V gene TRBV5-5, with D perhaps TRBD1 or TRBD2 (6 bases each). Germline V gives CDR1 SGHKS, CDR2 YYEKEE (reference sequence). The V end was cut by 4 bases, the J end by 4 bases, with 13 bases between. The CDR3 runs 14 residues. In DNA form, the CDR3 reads TGTGCCAGCAGCCAAACGGGGGCGGCAGATACGCAGTATTTT. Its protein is CASSQTGAADTQYF. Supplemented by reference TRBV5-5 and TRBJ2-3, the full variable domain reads DAGVTQSPTHLIKTRGQQVTLRCSPISGHKSVSWYQQVLGQGPQFIFQYYEKEERGRGNFPDRFSARQFPNYSSELNVNALLLGDSALYLCASSQTGAADTQYFGPGTRLTVL.

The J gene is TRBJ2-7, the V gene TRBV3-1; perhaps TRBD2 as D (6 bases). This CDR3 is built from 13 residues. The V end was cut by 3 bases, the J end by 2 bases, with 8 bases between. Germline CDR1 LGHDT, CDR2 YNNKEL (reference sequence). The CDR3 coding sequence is TGTGCCAGCAGCCAGGAGGGAACCTACGAGCAGTACTTC. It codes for CASSQEGTYEQYF.

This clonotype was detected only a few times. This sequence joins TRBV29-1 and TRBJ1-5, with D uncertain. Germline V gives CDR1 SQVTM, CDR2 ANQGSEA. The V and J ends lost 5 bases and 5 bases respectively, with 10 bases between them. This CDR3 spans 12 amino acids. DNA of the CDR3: TGCAGCGTTATGACGGGAGATCAGCCCCAGCATTTT. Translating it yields CSVMTGDQPQHF.

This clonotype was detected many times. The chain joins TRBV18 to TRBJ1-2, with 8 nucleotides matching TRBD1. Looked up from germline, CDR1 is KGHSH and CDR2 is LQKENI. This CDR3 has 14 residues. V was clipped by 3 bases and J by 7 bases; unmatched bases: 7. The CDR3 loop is CASSPGQGWSGYTF. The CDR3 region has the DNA TGTGCCAGCTCACCCGGACAGGGATGGAGTGGCTACACCTTC. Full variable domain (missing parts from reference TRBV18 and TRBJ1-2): NAGVMQNPRHLVRRRGQEARLRCSPMKGHSHVYWYRQLPEEGLKFMVYLQKENIIDESGMPKERFSAEFPKEGPSILRIQQVVRGDSAAYFCASSPGQGWSGYTFGSGTRLTVV.

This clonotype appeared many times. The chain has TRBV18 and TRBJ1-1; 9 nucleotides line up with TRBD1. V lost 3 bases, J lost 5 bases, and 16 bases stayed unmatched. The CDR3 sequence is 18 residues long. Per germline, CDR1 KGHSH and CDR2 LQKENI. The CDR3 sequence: CASSPIRTGVFSQTEAFF. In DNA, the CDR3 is TGTGCCAGCTCACCCATCCGGACAGGGGTGTTCTCCCAGACTGAAGCTTTCTTT. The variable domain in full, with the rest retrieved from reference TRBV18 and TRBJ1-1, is NAGVMQNPRHLVRRRGQEARLRCSPMKGHSHVYWYRQLPEEGLKFMVYLQKENIIDESGMPKERFSAEFPKEGPSILRIQQVVRGDSAAYFCASSPIRTGVFSQTEAFFGQGTRLTVV.

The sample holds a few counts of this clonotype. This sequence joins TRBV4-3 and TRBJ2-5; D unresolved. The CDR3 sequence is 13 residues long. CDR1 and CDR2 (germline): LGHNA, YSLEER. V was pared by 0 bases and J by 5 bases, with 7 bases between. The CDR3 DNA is TGCGCCAGCAGCCAAGATGAAAGGGAGACCCAGTACTTC. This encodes CASSQDERETQYF.

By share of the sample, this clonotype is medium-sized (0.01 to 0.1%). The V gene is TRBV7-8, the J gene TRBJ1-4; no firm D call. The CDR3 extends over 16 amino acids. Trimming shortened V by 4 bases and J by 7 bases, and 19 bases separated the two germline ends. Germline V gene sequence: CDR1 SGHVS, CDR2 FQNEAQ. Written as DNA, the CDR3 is TGTGCCAGCAGCTGGACCAGGCGACCTGATCGTGAAAAACTGTTTTTT. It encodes CASSWTRRPDREKLFF. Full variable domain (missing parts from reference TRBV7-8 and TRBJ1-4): GAGVSQSPRYKVAKRGQDVALRCDPISGHVSLFWYQQALGQGPEFLTYFQNEAQLDKSGLPSDRFFAERPEGSVSTLKIQRTQQEDSAVYLCASSWTRRPDREKLFFGSGTQLSVL.

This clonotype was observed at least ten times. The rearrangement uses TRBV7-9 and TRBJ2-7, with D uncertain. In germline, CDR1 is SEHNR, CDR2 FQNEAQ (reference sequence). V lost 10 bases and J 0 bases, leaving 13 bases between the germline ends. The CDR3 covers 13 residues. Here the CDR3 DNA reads TGTGCCATAGGCCCCTTTAGCTCCTACGAGCAGTACTTC. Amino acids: CAIGPFSSYEQYF.

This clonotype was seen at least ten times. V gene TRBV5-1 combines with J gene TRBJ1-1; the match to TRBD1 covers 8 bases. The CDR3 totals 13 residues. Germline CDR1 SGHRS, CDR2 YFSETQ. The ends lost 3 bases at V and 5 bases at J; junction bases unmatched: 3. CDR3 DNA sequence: TGCGCCAGCAGCTCGGACAGGGTTACTGAAGCTTTCTTT. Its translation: CASSSDRVTEAFF.

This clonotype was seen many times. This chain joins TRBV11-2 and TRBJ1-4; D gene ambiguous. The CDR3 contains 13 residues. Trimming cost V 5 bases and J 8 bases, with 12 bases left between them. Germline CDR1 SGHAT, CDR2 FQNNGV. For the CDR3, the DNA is TGTGCCAGCAGCATGACGGGAGAGGAAAAACTGTTTTTT. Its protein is CASSMTGEEKLFF. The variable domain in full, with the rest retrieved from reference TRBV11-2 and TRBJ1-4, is EAGVAQSPRYKIIEKRQSVAFWCNPISGHATLYWYQQILGQGPKLLIQFQNNGVVDDSQLPKDRFSAERLKGVDSTLKIQPAKLEDSAVYLCASSMTGEEKLFFGSGTQLSVL.

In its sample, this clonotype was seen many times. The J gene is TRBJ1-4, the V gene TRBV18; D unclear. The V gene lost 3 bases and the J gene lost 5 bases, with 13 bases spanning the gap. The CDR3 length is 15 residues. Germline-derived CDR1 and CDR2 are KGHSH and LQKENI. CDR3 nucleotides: TGTGCCAGCTCACCGCCAGCCGGGGTAAATGAAAAACTGTTTTTT. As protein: CASSPPAGVNEKLFF. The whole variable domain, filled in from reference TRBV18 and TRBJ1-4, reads NAGVMQNPRHLVRRRGQEARLRCSPMKGHSHVYWYRQLPEEGLKFMVYLQKENIIDESGMPKERFSAEFPKEGPSILRIQQVVRGDSAAYFCASSPPAGVNEKLFFGSGTQLSVL.

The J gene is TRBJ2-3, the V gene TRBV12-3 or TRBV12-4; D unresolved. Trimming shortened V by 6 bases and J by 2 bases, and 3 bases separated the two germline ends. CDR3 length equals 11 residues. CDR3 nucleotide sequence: TGTGCCAGCAGGTCCACAGATACGCAGTATTTT. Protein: CASRSTDTQYF.

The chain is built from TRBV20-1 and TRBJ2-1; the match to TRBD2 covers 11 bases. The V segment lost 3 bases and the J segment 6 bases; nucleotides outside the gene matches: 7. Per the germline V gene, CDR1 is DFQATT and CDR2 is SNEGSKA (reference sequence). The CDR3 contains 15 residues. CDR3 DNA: TGCAGTGCTAGCCCGACTAGCGGGATGTCCAATGAGCAGTTCTTC. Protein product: CSASPTSGMSNEQFF.

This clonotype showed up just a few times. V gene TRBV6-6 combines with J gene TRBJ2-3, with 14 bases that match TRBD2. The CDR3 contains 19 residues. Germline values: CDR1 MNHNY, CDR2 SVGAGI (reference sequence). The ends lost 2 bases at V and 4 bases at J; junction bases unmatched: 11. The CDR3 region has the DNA TGTGCCAGCAGTTACAGGGGGACTAGCGGGAGCGGGGGCGCAGATACGCAGTATTTT. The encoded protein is CASSYRGTSGSGGADTQYF.